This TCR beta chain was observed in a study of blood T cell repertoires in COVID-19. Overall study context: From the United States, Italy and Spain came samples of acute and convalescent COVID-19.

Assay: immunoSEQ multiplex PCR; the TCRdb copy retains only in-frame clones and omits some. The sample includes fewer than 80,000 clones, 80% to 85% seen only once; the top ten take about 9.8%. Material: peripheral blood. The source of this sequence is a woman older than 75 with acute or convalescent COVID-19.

The CDR3: CASSLGNTEAFF. The CDR3 nucleotides are TGTGCCAGCAGTCTGGGCAACACTGAAGCTTTCTTT. The chain employs TRBV2 and TRBJ1-1; no firm D call. With 5 bases removed from V and 2 bases from J, the gap between germline ends came to 6 bases. The CDR3 length is 12 residues. Germline V gene data show CDR1 as SNHLY and CDR2 as FYNNEI.